The source of this T cell receptor beta chain is a study of Graves' ophthalmopathy and Graves' hyperthyroidism. Study-wide findings and caveats: Detection in blood was also observed for most expanded thyroid clonotypes above 0.001 frequency.

Transcripts of RNA were the source for amplifying TCR beta CDR3 regions. First-round RT-PCR employed HTBI primers, with a second-round multiplex PCR after it. Using its own MiXCR run on the multiplex PCR reads, TCRdb lists one record per CDR3 protein. This table holds about 480,000 distinct CDR3 sequences, about an eighth found once. No donor had other autoimmune disease, uncontrolled infection, pregnancy or lactation. The length of the CDR3 is 12 residues. Germline CDR1 reads GTSNPN; CDR2 reads SVGIG (reference sequence). Between the trimmed V and J ends, which lost 3 bases and 6 bases, there was a span of 8 bases. This clonotype has a count of ten or more. Its matching antigen is unknown.

The receptor was isolated from a woman under 40 with Graves' ophthalmopathy. Material for sequencing was blood. V gene TRBV30 combines with J gene TRBJ2-2; D is uncertain. In DNA form, the CDR3 reads TGTGCCTGGAGGAACACCGCCGGGGAGCTGTTTTTT. Translating gives CAWRNTAGELFF.